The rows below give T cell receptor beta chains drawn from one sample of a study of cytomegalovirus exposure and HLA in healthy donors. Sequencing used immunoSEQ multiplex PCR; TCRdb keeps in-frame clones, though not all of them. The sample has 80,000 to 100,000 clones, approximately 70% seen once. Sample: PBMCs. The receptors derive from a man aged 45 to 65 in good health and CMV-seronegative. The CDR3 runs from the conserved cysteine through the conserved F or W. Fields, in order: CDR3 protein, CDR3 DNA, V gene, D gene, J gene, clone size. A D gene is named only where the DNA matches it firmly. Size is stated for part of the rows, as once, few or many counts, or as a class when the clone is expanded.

CASSLPSGRFLGEQFF TGTGCCAGCAGTTTACCCAGCGGGAGGTTCTTAGGTGAGCAGTTCTTC TRBV27 TRBD2 TRBJ2-1 few
CASTPTRPVIGETQYF TGTGCCAGCACCCCTACGCGGCCAGTTATCGGAGAGACCCAGTACTTC TRBV28 NA TRBJ2-5 NA
CASSQDWSADTQYF TGCGCCAGCAGCCAAGACTGGAGCGCAGATACGCAGTATTTT TRBV4-1 NA TRBJ2-3 NA
CASTAEETQYF TGTGCCAGCACGGCGGAGGAGACCCAGTACTTC TRBV7-2 NA TRBJ2-5 NA
CASSPVAPGGGSNEQFF TGTGCCAGCAGCCCAGTGGCCCCTGGCGGGGGGAGCAATGAGCAGTTCTTC TRBV5-4 TRBD2 TRBJ2-1 few
CASTGTGLLSYEQYF TGTGCCAGCACTGGGACAGGTCTACTCTCCTACGAGCAGTACTTC TRBV6-1 TRBD1 TRBJ2-7 NA
CASRKTGQGTSTDTQYF TGTGCCAGCAGAAAAACCGGACAGGGAACTAGCACAGATACGCAGTATTTT TRBV27 TRBD1 TRBJ2-3 once
CASSEVEASNTEAFF TGTGCCAGCAGTGAAGTTGAGGCGTCGAACACTGAAGCTTTCTTT TRBV2 NA TRBJ1-1 NA
CASSYRQGREEKLFF TGTGCCAGCAGTTACAGACAGGGGCGGGAGGAAAAACTGTTTTTT TRBV6-5 TRBD1 TRBJ1-4 NA
CASSTSSGGRRNEQFF TGCGCCAGCAGCACATCTAGCGGGGGTAGACGGAATGAGCAGTTCTTC TRBV5-1 TRBD2 TRBJ2-1 NA
CATRFTVMNTEAFF TGTGCCACCAGATTCACAGTCATGAACACTGAAGCTTTCTTT TRBV15 NA TRBJ1-1 NA